What follows are 10 T cell receptor beta chains derived from one specimen sequenced in a study of cytomegalovirus exposure and HLA in healthy donors. Primers for the PCR totalled 60 Vbeta and 13 Jbeta. Sequenced by immunoSEQ multiplex PCR; TCRdb stores in-frame clones only, minus some. The table records just over 70,000 clones, about 67% of them present only once. Sequencing input: PBMCs. The receptor set was obtained from a human donor in good health.

This sequence joins TRBV29-1 and TRBJ2-1, with 8 bases matching TRBD2. Looked up from germline, CDR1 is SQVTM and CDR2 is ANQGSEA. J lost 15 bases, V lost 0 bases, and 7 bases had no gene match. The CDR3 runs to 12 residues. CDR3 bases: TGCAGCGTTGAAGATCAGGGACTAGTTTCGTTCTTC. This sequence encodes CSVEDQGLVSFF.

This clone was counted a single time. V is TRBV27 and J is TRBJ2-1; 12 nucleotides match TRBD2. The V gene's germline CDR1 is MNHEY and CDR2 SMNVEV (reference sequence). The J segment lost 8 bases and the V segment lost 6 bases, leaving 8 bases of the junction unmatched. The CDR3 is 15 amino acids. This CDR3 reads CASRRLAGVFDEQFF. The CDR3 DNA is TGTGCCAGCAGACGACTAGCGGGAGTCTTCGATGAGCAGTTCTTC.

This clone was seen once. V usage is TRBV12-1 and J usage is TRBJ2-5; TRBD1 is the table's D call, not checked against the DNA. TRBV12-1 is assigned pseudogene status. This CDR3 contains 13 residues. CDR3 nucleotides: TGTGCCAGCCGGGCGAAGGGGTACCAGACCCAGTACTTC. It is translated as CASRAKGYQTQYF.

This chain connects TRBV25-1 to TRBJ2-1; no definite D call. The V gene's germline CDR1 is MGHDK and CDR2 SYGVNS. The CDR3 extends over 16 amino acids. V lost 1 base and J lost 0, with 10 bases in between. The DNA of the CDR3 is TGTGCCAGCAGTGAATCGGAGAGTAGCTCCTACAATGAGCAGTTCTTC. Translation gives CASSESESSSYNEQFF. The variable domain in full, with the rest retrieved from reference TRBV25-1 and TRBJ2-1, is EADIYQTPRYLVIGTGKKITLECSQTMGHDKMYWYQQDPGMELHLIHYSYGVNSTEKGDLSSESTVSRIRTEHFPLTLESARPSHTSQYLCASSESESSSYNEQFFGPGTRLTVL.

The chain links TRBV9 to TRBJ1-5; tentatively, D is TRBD1 (6 bases). V was cut by 0 bases and J by 5 bases, with 6 bases left in between. The CDR3 extends over 13 amino acids. CDR1 is SGDLS, CDR2 YYNGEE, per germline. CDR3 sequence reads: CASSVGTDQPQHF. The CDR3, as DNA: TGTGCCAGCAGCGTAGGGACAGATCAGCCCCAGCATTTT.

The V call is TRBV2, the J call TRBJ2-1, with 8 positions matching TRBD2. The CDR3 extends over 14 amino acids. V trimming: 4 bases; J trimming: 9 bases; junction bases outside the gene matches: 8. The V gene's germline CDR1 is SNHLY and CDR2 FYNNEI. CDR3 amino acids: CASSGLAGLSEQFF. The CDR3 DNA follows: TGTGCCAGCAGTGGATTAGCGGGATTAAGTGAGCAGTTCTTC.

The chain has TRBV5-6 and TRBJ1-1, with a tentative D call TRBD1 (6 bases). Germline loops: CDR1 SGHDT, CDR2 YYEEEE. There are 16 residues in the CDR3. V dropped 1 base and J dropped 3 bases, with 16 bases sitting between them. CDR3 nucleotide sequence: TGTGCCAGCAGCTTGATGACAGGCCTTAGGGACACTGAAGCTTTCTTT. This translates into CASSLMTGLRDTEAFF.

The chain couples TRBV28 to TRBJ1-2; 8 nucleotides agree with TRBD1. The V and J ends lost 3 bases and 2 bases, in that order; junction bases with no gene match: 5. The germline V gene has CDR1 MDHEN and CDR2 SYDVKM. The CDR3 is 15 residues long. The CDR3: CASSFWAGGNYGYTF. DNA for the CDR3: TGTGCCAGCAGTTTTTGGGCAGGGGGCAACTATGGCTACACCTTC.

The chain joins TRBV20-1 to TRBJ1-2; tentatively, D is TRBD1 (6 bases). This CDR3 comprises 11 residues. The germline gives CDR1 DFQATT, CDR2 SNEGSKA (reference sequence). V was trimmed by 6 bases and J by 5 bases, leaving 10 bases between them. CDR3 in amino acids: CSATGSYGYTF. The DNA for the CDR3 is TGCAGTGCCACAGGGTCATATGGCTACACCTTC.

The CDR3, as DNA: TGTGCCAGCAGCGTAGGAGGGGGTGAAACTGAAGCTTTCTTT. This gives the protein CASSVGGGETEAFF. The genes are TRBV9 and TRBJ1-1; perhaps TRBD1 as D (6 bases). CDR1 is SGDLS and CDR2 is YYNGEE in the germline V gene. The CDR3 is made up of 14 amino acids. The V and J ends lost 0 bases and 5 bases respectively, with 11 bases between them.